Given below is one T cell receptor (beta chain) in context. Its recognized antigen is unknown. No base quality information exists; no much larger clone differs at one position. Library creation used the immunoSEQ multiplex PCR assay. TCRdb took this table from immuneACCESS and kept in-frame rearrangements with V and J called. Such tables lack part of the clones; where checked against another copy, unresolved V genes explain under half of the gap, and the rest is unexplained. In this sample the table shows about 31,000 clones, roughly 94% of which occur a single time. The ten largest clones take up 6.6% of the sample. The entry originates in a study of control samples from healthy donors and cancer patients (dated by TCRdb to 2018 to 2020). Its CDR3 holds 16 amino acids, cysteine through phenylalanine. Only CDR3 DNA remains: 48 bases, in frame from the first base. The junction shows trimming of 4 bases on V and 0 bases on J, and the gene matches do not reach 5 bases of it. Via the germline V gene, CDR1 is MRHNA and CDR2 SNTAGT.

The receptor chain draws on TRBV6-4 and TRBJ2-1; 8 central nucleotides agree with TRBD2. Sequenced: blood. This receptor was taken from a man in his fifties or sixties in good health. The DNA sequence follows: TGTGCCAGCAGTGCACTAGCGGCTAGCTCCTACAATGAGCAGTTCTTC. Translation gives CASSALAASSYNEQFF.